The 12 T cell receptor beta chains below were found in one sample sequenced in a study of T cell repertoires in cytomegalovirus infection. TCRdb independently ran MiXCR on the reads; one entry per CDR3 protein. The data show approximately 750,000 distinct CDR3 sequences, about 40% seen once. The sample consisted of PBMCs. The receptors were sampled from a human donor in good health (CMV status not recorded). Some clones in this sample may be carry-over from other donors' samples.

This clonotype appeared a single time. The chain carries TRBV24-1 and TRBJ2-5, with a possible D match to TRBD1 (6 bases). The CDR3 is 15 residues long. V was shortened by 10 bases and J by 0 bases, with 17 bases between the two germline ends. The germline V gene has CDR1 KGHDR and CDR2 SFDVKD. The CDR3 bases are TGTGCCACATCGACAGGAGACCTGTACCAAGAGACCCAGTACTTC. This encodes CATSTGDLYQETQYF.

The table lists this clonotype with many counts. J is TRBJ1-4 and V is TRBV12-3 or TRBV12-4; a possible D gene is TRBD1 (6 bases). Trimming left V 5 bases short and J 6 bases short, with 13 bases between. The length of the CDR3 is 14 residues. As DNA, the CDR3 is TGTGCCAGCAGTCTGCAGGGGACCTATGAAAAACTGTTTTTT. Translated, it gives CASSLQGTYEKLFF.

The chain is built from TRBV4-1 and TRBJ1-5; D gene uncertain. Trimming removed 0 bases from V and 10 bases from J, with 10 bases in between. Germline V gene data show CDR1 as MGHRA and CDR2 as YSYEKL. CDR3 length: 13 amino acids. The CDR3 is CASSQDPSGPQHF. As DNA, the CDR3 is TGCGCCAGCAGCCAAGACCCTTCTGGACCCCAGCATTTT.

There are a few counts of this clonotype. This chain joins TRBV6-1 and TRBJ1-1; 8 bases map to TRBD1. CDR1 is MNHNS, CDR2 SASEGT, per germline. The CDR3 loop spans 13 amino acids. V gave up 7 bases and J gave up 2 bases; unmatched junction bases: 3. In DNA form, the CDR3 reads TGTGCCAGCACGACAGGGGCCAACACTGAAGCTTTCTTT. Translation gives CASTTGANTEAFF.

A remark on this clonotype: At one of its ends the junction is not consistent with the germline gene, which may arise from a read error. V gene TRBV12-3 or TRBV12-4 combines with J gene TRBJ2-6, with D possibly TRBD2 on 7 matching bases. The CDR3 is 12 residues long. CDR3 in DNA: TGTGCCAGCGGCCGGGGGGCCAACTTCCTTACTTTC. Translation gives CASGRGANFLTF.

The rearrangement joins TRBV2 to TRBJ2-7, with TRBD2 matching over 8 bases. The CDR3 is made up of 15 amino acids. V was clipped by 6 bases and J by 5 bases; unmatched bases: 12. Germline CDR1 SNHLY, CDR2 FYNNEI. DNA for the CDR3: TGTGCCAGCAGGAGCTCTCCGGGGGGGAACCACGAGCAGTACTTC. This gives the protein CASRSSPGGNHEQYF.

The chain uses TRBV9 and TRBJ2-3; D remains unclear. Per germline, CDR1 SGDLS and CDR2 YYNGEE. This CDR3 is 14 amino acids long. Trimming cost V 2 bases and J 4 bases, with 11 bases left between them. The CDR3 reads CASSVKQSPDTQYF. In DNA, the CDR3 is TGTGCCAGCAGCGTGAAGCAGTCACCAGATACGCAGTATTTT.

There are a few counts of this clonotype. The chain is built from TRBV2 and TRBJ2-1, with D hard to call. This CDR3 is 15 amino acids long. From germline, CDR1 is SNHLY and CDR2 FYNNEI. Trimming took off 3 bases at V and 5 bases at J, with 14 bases between the two ends. The CDR3: CASSDYYGSDNEQFF. The CDR3 DNA follows: TGTGCCAGCAGTGATTATTATGGGTCCGACAATGAGCAGTTCTTC.

There are a few counts of this clonotype. V gene TRBV7-2 combines with J gene TRBJ2-5; TRBD2 aligns across 8 bases. CDR1 SGHTA and CDR2 FQGNSA come from the germline V gene. The CDR3 has 14 residues. Losses at the gene ends were 10 bases for V and 7 bases for J; bases not matched to a gene: 14. The chain's CDR3 is CAIPAGATRGTQYF. DNA for the CDR3: TGTGCCATCCCAGCGGGAGCAACAAGGGGGACCCAGTACTTC.

This clonotype has only a few counts. This sequence joins TRBV12-3 or TRBV12-4 and TRBJ2-7; D not resolved. The CDR3 has 12 amino acids. The V and J ends lost 3 bases and 2 bases respectively, with 5 bases between them. The CDR3 DNA follows: TGTGCCAGCAGTTTTGAGGCCTACGAGCAGTACTTC. Amino acid sequence: CASSFEAYEQYF.

The rearrangement uses TRBV20-1 and TRBJ2-3; possible D gene TRBD2, 5 bases. CDR1 is DFQATT, CDR2 SNEGSKA, per germline (reference sequence). Trimming shortened V by 1 base and J by 1 base, and 6 bases separated the two germline ends. The CDR3 has 13 amino acids. Here the CDR3 DNA reads TGCAGTGCTAGAGGGGGAGGCACAGATACGCAGTATTTT. Amino acids: CSARGGGTDTQYF.

Only a few counts were recorded for this clonotype. The chain carries TRBV27 and TRBJ1-1; 10 nucleotides agree with TRBD1. CDR3 length: 14 amino acids. J lost 8 bases, V lost 8 bases, and 11 bases had no gene match. Germline CDR1 MNHEY, CDR2 SMNVEV (reference sequence). For the CDR3, the DNA is TGTGCCAGCTCACCCTCCGGGACAGGGGCCGAAGCTTTCTTT. Protein product: CASSPSGTGAEAFF.